This entry lists 27 T cell receptor beta chains sequenced from one sample in a study of beta chain features in type 1 diabetes. Investigators reverse transcribed all isolated RNA, so they sequenced expressed TCRB transcripts. Only in-frame clones appear in the TCRdb table, and some are missing; sequencing was by immunoSEQ multiplex PCR. The sample lists 250,000 to 350,000 clones; approximately 14% were seen once. The sample was central memory CD4+ T cells from blood. All receptors come from a young man in good health.

This clone appeared many times. The chain couples TRBV28 to TRBJ1-2; TRBD1 might be the D (6 bases). Trimming cost V 4 bases and J 8 bases, with 11 bases left between them. The CDR3 covers 12 residues. The germline CDR1 and CDR2 sequences are MDHEN and SYDVKM. CDR3 sequence reads: CASSSAGAGYTF. CDR3 coding DNA: TGTGCCAGCAGTTCAGCAGGGGCCGGCTACACCTTC.

The gene calls are TRBV5-4 and TRBJ1-4; a possible D gene is TRBD1 (6 bases). The CDR3 is made up of 15 amino acids. Trimming stripped 4 bases from V and 7 bases from J, with 17 bases between. Germline V gene lookup returns CDR1 SGHNT and CDR2 YYREEE (reference sequence). The CDR3 loop is CASSIPQGGGEKLFF. Here the CDR3 DNA reads TGTGCCAGCAGCATCCCACAGGGAGGGGGTGAAAAACTGTTTTTT. Full variable domain (remainder filled in from reference TRBV5-4 and TRBJ1-4): ETGVTQSPTHLIKTRGQQVTLRCSSQSGHNTVSWYQQALGQGPQFIFQYYREEENGRGNFPPRFSGLQFPNYSSELNVNALELDDSALYLCASSIPQGGGEKLFFGSGTQLSVL.

The chain is built from TRBV6-5 and TRBJ2-1; 14 nucleotides line up with TRBD2. Germline trimming cut 6 bases from V and 7 bases from J; bases unmatched to any gene: 5. The CDR3 totals 15 residues. CDR1 MNHEY and CDR2 SVGAGI come from the germline V gene. DNA for the CDR3: TGTGCCAGCAGCAGGACTAGCGGGAGGAAAAATGAGCAGTTCTTC. Translated: CASSRTSGRKNEQFF.

The rearrangement uses TRBV27 and TRBJ2-1; the D is unclear. From germline, CDR1 is MNHEY and CDR2 SMNVEV (reference sequence). Between the trimmed V and J ends, which lost 6 bases and 7 bases, there was a span of 19 bases. The CDR3 totals 15 residues. The CDR3 spells CASSTKHGLRNEQFF. The CDR3 coding sequence is TGTGCCAGCAGCACTAAGCATGGTTTAAGGAATGAGCAGTTCTTC.

This clone has a count of ten or more. The rearrangement joins TRBV7-9 to TRBJ2-1, with 7 bases matching TRBD1. This CDR3 contains 15 residues. The trim removed 6 bases at V and 0 bases at J, leaving 5 bases unmatched. Looked up from germline, CDR1 is SEHNR and CDR2 is FQNEAQ (reference sequence). The CDR3 loop is CASRPRGYSYNEQFF. Written as DNA, the CDR3 is TGTGCCAGCAGACCCAGGGGGTACTCCTACAATGAGCAGTTCTTC.

The chain is built from TRBV5-4 and TRBJ1-1; tentative D call: TRBD1 (6 bases). With 5 bases removed from V and 0 bases from J, the gap between germline ends came to 14 bases. CDR1 SGHNT and CDR2 YYREEE come from the germline V gene (reference sequence). The CDR3 length is 15 residues. The CDR3 coding sequence is TGTGCCAGCAGACGTGGGCAGGGGATGAACACTGAAGCTTTCTTT. Encoded protein: CASRRGQGMNTEAFF. The whole variable domain, remainder taken from reference TRBV5-4 and TRBJ1-1, is ETGVTQSPTHLIKTRGQQVTLRCSSQSGHNTVSWYQQALGQGPQFIFQYYREEENGRGNFPPRFSGLQFPNYSSELNVNALELDDSALYLCASRRGQGMNTEAFFGQGTRLTVV.

This clone has just a few counts. The chain combines TRBV4-3 with TRBJ1-6; D not certain. Germline CDR1 LGHNA, CDR2 YSLEER. The CDR3 extends over 13 amino acids. Trimming removed 0 bases at V and 9 bases at J, with 6 bases between. The CDR3 DNA reads as TGCGCCAGCAGCCAAGATCTGCGTTCACCCCTCCACTTT. Translated, it gives CASSQDLRSPLHF.

The genes are TRBV5-1 and TRBJ2-5, with a weak D call TRBD2 (5 bases). Germline V CDR1 and CDR2: SGHRS, YFSETQ. This CDR3 spans 16 amino acids. The ends were cut back, 4 bases at V and 7 bases at J, with 23 bases in the middle. CDR3 DNA sequence: TGCGCCAGCAGCCCGGAGGTCGGCCGAAACTCGGGGACCCAGTACTTC. This sequence encodes CASSPEVGRNSGTQYF.

In its sample, this clone was seen a few times. The chain is built from TRBV9 and TRBJ2-1; 10 bases align to TRBD1. V lost 3 bases and J lost 15; bases outside the gene matches: 6. Per germline, CDR1 SGDLS and CDR2 YYNGEE. This CDR3 contains 12 residues. CDR3 loop: CASSARDRGLFF. The CDR3 nucleotides are TGTGCCAGCAGCGCTAGGGACAGGGGTTTGTTCTTC.

This clone has only a few counts. The chain recombines TRBV6-1 with TRBJ1-3; D not resolved. This CDR3 contains 13 residues. The V end was cut by 7 bases, the J end by 1 base, with 8 bases between. Per germline, CDR1 MNHNS and CDR2 SASEGT. CDR3 sequence: CASNFPSGNTIYF. In DNA, the CDR3 is TGTGCCAGCAATTTCCCTTCTGGAAACACCATATATTTT.

The rearrangement uses TRBV11-2 and TRBJ2-1; 12 bases are a match to TRBD2. The V segment lost 1 base and the J segment 6 bases; nucleotides outside the gene matches: 4. Germline V gene lookup returns CDR1 SGHAT and CDR2 FQNNGV. CDR3 size: 16 residues. CDR3 protein: CASSLVASGRVNEQFF. In DNA form, the CDR3 reads TGTGCCAGCAGCTTAGTGGCTAGCGGGAGGGTCAATGAGCAGTTCTTC.

The chain combines TRBV10-3 with TRBJ1-6; the match to TRBD1 covers 9 bases. In germline, CDR1 is ENHRY, CDR2 SYGVKD. This CDR3 contains 14 residues. The V segment lost 5 bases and the J segment 10 bases; nucleotides outside the gene matches: 6. In nucleotides, the CDR3 is TGTGCCATCAGTCCCGGGACAGGGCAGTCACCCCTCCACTTT. The encoded protein is CAISPGTGQSPLHF.

This CDR3 is CASSLEGNYGYTF. CDR3 bases: TGTGCCAGCAGCTTAGAGGGAAACTATGGCTACACCTTC. The chain joins TRBV7-9 to TRBJ1-2, with D hard to call. The CDR3 has 13 residues. Germline CDR1 SEHNR, CDR2 FQNEAQ (reference sequence). Deletions cut 1 base from V and 2 bases from J, with 5 bases between. The complete variable domain, with remaining parts taken from reference TRBV7-9 and TRBJ1-2, reads DTGVSQNPRHKITKRGQNVTFRCDPISEHNRLYWYRQTLGQGPEFLTYFQNEAQLEKSRLLSDRFSAERPKGSFSTLEIQRTEQGDSAMYLCASSLEGNYGYTFGSGTRLTVV.

This clone was detected a few times. The genes are TRBV10-3 and TRBJ2-1; D is undetermined. Germline-derived CDR1 and CDR2 are ENHRY and SYGVKD. The length of the CDR3 is 14 residues. V shed 6 bases and J shed 5 bases, with 14 bases lying between them. CDR3 sequence: CAIRKHAQNNEQFF. CDR3 nucleotides: TGTGCCATCAGAAAGCATGCTCAAAACAATGAGCAGTTCTTC.

This clone was counted between two and nine times. This chain uses TRBV7-9 with TRBJ2-5; 9 bases are shared with TRBD2. This CDR3 region has 14 residues. After removal of 7 bases from V and 2 bases from J, the junction contained 5 bases not matched to a gene. Germline values: CDR1 SEHNR, CDR2 FQNEAQ (reference sequence). The CDR3 sequence: CASTAAGGQETQYF. For the CDR3, the DNA is TGTGCCAGCACTGCGGCGGGGGGGCAAGAGACCCAGTACTTC.

The chain has TRBV27 and TRBJ2-5; D possibly corresponds to TRBD2 (6 bases). V dropped 8 bases and J dropped 11 bases, with 21 bases sitting between them. The germline gives CDR1 MNHEY, CDR2 SMNVEV (reference sequence). CDR3 length: 13 amino acids. CDR3 protein: CASGGSPVRGQYF. CDR3 bases: TGTGCCAGCGGGGGGTCCCCAGTCCGGGGGCAGTACTTC.

This clone turned up a few times. V gene TRBV2 combines with J gene TRBJ1-2, with 8 bases fitting TRBD1. The germline CDR1 and CDR2 sequences are SNHLY and FYNNEI. CDR3 length: 15 amino acids. With V trimmed by 6 bases and J by 1 base, 7 bases remained unmatched. CDR3 in amino acids: CASRKDRGNNYGYTF. CDR3 sequence (DNA): TGTGCCAGCAGGAAAGACAGGGGTAATAACTATGGCTACACCTTC.

This clone was picked up a small number of times. V usage is TRBV5-6 and J usage is TRBJ1-2; weak D call: TRBD1 (6 bases). The CDR3 has 14 amino acids. V lost 0 bases and J 4 bases, leaving 10 bases between the germline ends. Germline loops: CDR1 SGHDT, CDR2 YYEEEE. The CDR3 sequence is CASSLGAGVYGYTF. DNA of the CDR3: TGTGCCAGCAGCTTGGGTGCAGGGGTCTATGGCTACACCTTC. Using reference TRBV5-6 and TRBJ1-2 for the parts outside the CDR3, the full variable domain is DAGVTQSPTHLIKTRGQQVTLRCSPKSGHDTVSWYQQALGQGPQFIFQYYEEEERQRGNFPDRFSGHQFPNYSSELNVNALLLGDSALYLCASSLGAGVYGYTFGSGTRLTVV.

For this clone: The sample holds other DNA sequences that translate to the same CDR3. The genes are TRBV7-9 and TRBJ2-3; TRBD2 aligns across 9 bases. J lost 1 base, V lost 5 bases, and 4 bases had no gene match. Germline-derived CDR1 and CDR2 are SEHNR and FQNEAQ (reference sequence). This CDR3 is 15 amino acids long. The CDR3 DNA reads as TGTGCCAGCAGCCTCAGGACTAGCGGCACAGATACGCAGTATTTT. It encodes CASSLRTSGTDTQYF.

This clone has just one count. V and J are TRBV2 and TRBJ2-3, with 7 bases matching TRBD1. The CDR3 spans 15 residues. Germline CDR1 SNHLY, CDR2 FYNNEI. J gave up 2 bases and V 5 bases, and 7 bases lay outside the gene matches. The CDR3 protein is CASSSGQALTDTQYF. DNA of the CDR3: TGTGCCAGCAGTTCAGGACAGGCCCTCACAGATACGCAGTATTTT.

The chain's CDR3 is CSANEVGGYTF. The CDR3 DNA reads TGCAGTGCTAACGAGGTGGGGGGCTACACCTTC. The chain recombines TRBV20-1 with TRBJ1-2; D uncertain. The V and J ends lost 4 bases and 8 bases respectively, with 11 bases between them. Germline V gene lookup returns CDR1 DFQATT and CDR2 SNEGSKA (reference sequence). This CDR3 has 11 residues.

The genes are TRBV11-2 and TRBJ2-1; 10 nucleotides match TRBD2. Germline CDR1 SGHAT, CDR2 FQNNGV. Losses at the gene ends were 7 bases for V and 3 bases for J; bases not matched to a gene: 6. The CDR3 covers 15 residues. CDR3 in amino acids: CASTLLAGLYNEQFF. CDR3 sequence (DNA): TGTGCCAGCACGCTACTAGCGGGACTCTACAATGAGCAGTTCTTC. Combining the CDR3 with reference TRBV11-2 and TRBJ2-1 gives the whole variable domain EAGVAQSPRYKIIEKRQSVAFWCNPISGHATLYWYQQILGQGPKLLIQFQNNGVVDDSQLPKDRFSAERLKGVDSTLKIQPAKLEDSAVYLCASTLLAGLYNEQFFGPGTRLTVL.

This chain connects TRBV29-1 to TRBJ2-6, with D possibly matching TRBD1 (6 bases). The CDR3 consists of 16 residues. Germline assignment: CDR1 SQVTM and CDR2 ANQGSEA. V lost 4 bases and J lost 0, with 13 bases in between. CDR3 loop: CSVGGQSLSGANVLTF. DNA for the CDR3: TGCAGCGTTGGTGGACAGTCTCTCTCTGGGGCCAACGTCCTGACTTTC.

This clone was detected a few times. Compared with germline, one end of the junction differs, possibly owing to a read error. The chain is built from TRBV30 and TRBJ1-4, with D possibly TRBD1 on 6 matching bases. CDR3 length: 15 residues. CDR1 is GTSNPN and CDR2 is SVGIG in the germline V gene (reference sequence). The CDR3: CAWTPAGTTNEKLFF. DNA of the CDR3: TGTGCCTGGACCCCCGCAGGGACAACAAATGAAAAACTGTTTTTT.

This clone was detected only a few times. This chain uses TRBV5-4 with TRBJ1-4, with D possibly being TRBD1 (5 bases). CDR3 length: 15 amino acids. With 4 bases removed from V and 3 bases from J, the gap between germline ends came to 13 bases. Per the germline V gene, CDR1 is SGHNT and CDR2 is YYREEE (reference sequence). CDR3 sequence reads: CASSAGGIANEKLFF. CDR3 DNA sequence: TGTGCCAGCAGCGCCGGGGGGATAGCTAATGAAAAACTGTTTTTT.

This clone has ten or more counts. Its ends do not fully match the called genes, so a read error is possible. Other DNA sequences from this sample encode an identical CDR3 as well. In DNA form, the CDR3 reads TGCGCCAGCAGCCAAGGCCCTAAGGAAAAACTGTTTTTT. This encodes CASSQGPKEKLFF. The rearrangement links TRBV5-4 to TRBJ1-4; D is ambiguous. The CDR3 runs 13 residues. CDR1 is SGHNT, CDR2 YYREEE, per germline (reference sequence).

This clone has a count of ten or more. The CDR3: CASSLAAEYEQYV. The CDR3 coding sequence is TGTGCCAGCAGCTTAGCAGCGGAATACGAGCAGTACGTC. The chain joins TRBV7-9 to TRBJ2-7; a weak D match, TRBD2 (5 bases). The CDR3 runs to 13 residues. The V end lost 0 bases, the J end lost 4 bases, and 7 bases lay between the germline ends. CDR1 is SEHNR, CDR2 FQNEAQ, per germline (reference sequence).